The 15 T cell receptor beta chains below come from one sample, sequenced in a study of blood T cell repertoires in COVID-19. Clones were read by immunoSEQ multiplex PCR, and TCRdb kept only the in-frame ones, dropping some. The data show roughly 350,000 clones, approximately 88% seen once. The specimen sequenced was peripheral blood. These receptors were taken from a woman between 45 and 65 years old with active or convalescent COVID-19.

This chain connects TRBV7-2 to TRBJ1-1, with D maybe TRBD1 (6 bases). This CDR3 comprises 14 residues. With 3 bases removed from V and 1 base from J, the gap between germline ends came to 9 bases. The V gene's germline CDR1 is SGHTA and CDR2 FQGNSA. The CDR3 DNA reads as TGTGCCAGCAGCTTTTTGACAGGGAACACTGAAGCTTTCTTT. Protein: CASSFLTGNTEAFF.

This clone was picked up one time. V and J are TRBV29-1 and TRBJ2-1; TRBD2 matches 7 bases. Germline assignment: CDR1 SQVTM and CDR2 ANQGSEA. V shed 4 bases, J shed 3 bases, and the junction held 6 bases outside the gene matches. CDR3 length: 14 amino acids. The CDR3: CSVAQRGGYNEQFF. In DNA form, the CDR3 reads TGCAGCGTTGCTCAGCGCGGGGGCTACAATGAGCAGTTCTTC.

In this sample, this clone turned up once. The chain employs TRBV18 and TRBJ1-1; D remains unclear. CDR3 length: 13 residues. CDR1 KGHSH and CDR2 LQKENI come from the germline V gene. Trimming took off 6 bases at V and 0 bases at J, with 8 bases between the two ends. The CDR3 DNA follows: TGTGCCAGCTCTACGCGGGTGAACACTGAAGCTTTCTTT. Protein: CASSTRVNTEAFF. Variable domain in full (rest from reference TRBV18 and TRBJ1-1): NAGVMQNPRHLVRRRGQEARLRCSPMKGHSHVYWYRQLPEEGLKFMVYLQKENIIDESGMPKERFSAEFPKEGPSILRIQQVVRGDSAAYFCASSTRVNTEAFFGQGTRLTVV.

The chain is built from TRBV27 and TRBJ2-3, with 8 bases lining up with TRBD2. The CDR3 is 17 amino acids. V lost 5 bases to trimming and J lost 5 bases; unmatched junction nucleotides: 15. In germline, CDR1 is MNHEY, CDR2 SMNVEV (reference sequence). The CDR3 nucleotides are TGTGCCAGCAGTGCCCTCTGGTCAGCGGGAGTTAGAGATACGCAGTATTTT. Translating it yields CASSALWSAGVRDTQYF.

The V gene is TRBV11-2, the J gene TRBJ2-5; D unresolved. CDR3 size: 17 residues. V lost 0 bases, J lost 2 bases, and 16 bases lay in between. The germline gives CDR1 SGHAT, CDR2 FQNNGV. The CDR3 DNA sequence: TGTGCCAGCAGCTTAGATGTGGTTTCCAGTTGGCAAGAGACCCAGTACTTC. Translating gives CASSLDVVSSWQETQYF. The full variable domain, its missing parts supplied by reference TRBV11-2 and TRBJ2-5, is EAGVAQSPRYKIIEKRQSVAFWCNPISGHATLYWYQQILGQGPKLLIQFQNNGVVDDSQLPKDRFSAERLKGVDSTLKIQPAKLEDSAVYLCASSLDVVSSWQETQYFGPGTRLLVL.

This clone occurred once. The chain is built from TRBV4-3 and TRBJ2-7; a weak D match, TRBD1 (6 bases). Per the germline V gene, CDR1 is LGHNA and CDR2 is YSLEER. The CDR3 length is 13 residues. Trimming pared 4 bases from V and 4 bases from J, leaving 11 bases between. CDR3 DNA sequence: TGCGCCAGCAGCCGATACAGGGCGTACGAGCAGTACTTC. Amino acids: CASSRYRAYEQYF.

V gene TRBV20-1 combines with J gene TRBJ2-4, with a tentative D call TRBD2 (5 bases). Trimming left V 6 bases short and J 8 bases short, with 11 bases between. CDR1 is DFQATT and CDR2 is SNEGSKA in the germline V gene (reference sequence). The CDR3 consists of 11 residues. CDR3: CSAPTEDIQYF. The CDR3 nucleotides read TGCAGTGCCCCGACGGAGGACATTCAGTACTTC.

The CDR3 region has the DNA TGTGCCACCAGCAGCAGACAGGGGAACACTGAAGCTTTCTTT. It encodes CATSSRQGNTEAFF. The J gene is TRBJ1-1, the V gene TRBV15; 7 nucleotides agree with TRBD1. Germline V lookup: CDR1 LNHNV, CDR2 YYDKDF (reference sequence). J gave up 1 base and V 3 bases, and 2 bases lay outside the gene matches. CDR3 length: 14 residues.

CDR3 in DNA: TGTGCCAGCTCAGTAGGGACAGCGAACACTGAAGCTTTCTTT. It encodes CASSVGTANTEAFF. This rearrangement joins TRBV18 to TRBJ1-1; 7 bases are a match to TRBD1. V dropped 5 bases and J dropped 1; count of bases not matched to a gene: 4. CDR3 length: 14 amino acids. The germline V gene encodes CDR1 KGHSH and CDR2 LQKENI.

V and J are TRBV10-3 and TRBJ2-2, with D maybe TRBD1 (5 bases). Germline CDR1 reads ENHRY; CDR2 reads SYGVKD. V was trimmed by 4 bases and J by 4 bases, leaving 10 bases between them. The CDR3 is 14 residues long. CDR3 sequence reads: CAISVGQGTGELFF. The CDR3, as DNA: TGTGCCATCAGTGTGGGGCAAGGCACCGGGGAGCTGTTTTTT.

The chain is built from TRBV19 and TRBJ1-2; perhaps TRBD1 as D (6 bases). V was trimmed by 5 bases and J by 4 bases, leaving 17 bases between them. CDR1 and CDR2 (germline): LNHDA, SQIVND (reference sequence). This CDR3 has 15 amino acids. CDR3 protein: CASSENRDTSYGYTF. In nucleotides, the CDR3 is TGTGCCAGTAGTGAAAACAGGGACACCTCCTATGGCTACACCTTC.

CDR3 sequence (DNA): TGTGCCAGCAGTCCCCCCATTAAAGAGGGGGCTTACGAGCAGTACTTC. It encodes CASSPPIKEGAYEQYF. The rearrangement joins TRBV27 to TRBJ2-7; 7 nucleotides match TRBD1. The trim removed 5 bases at V and 4 bases at J, leaving 14 bases unmatched. Per germline, CDR1 MNHEY and CDR2 SMNVEV (reference sequence). The CDR3 is 16 amino acids.

The CDR3 DNA reads TGCGCCAGCAGCTTTGCGGACAGGGGGCGAACTGAAGCTTTCTTT. Translation: CASSFADRGRTEAFF. The chain joins TRBV5-1 to TRBJ1-1, with 11 bases aligning to TRBD1. CDR3 size: 15 residues. The germline V gene has CDR1 SGHRS and CDR2 YFSETQ. J gave up 5 bases and V 2 bases, and 5 bases lay outside the gene matches. The full variable domain, in which reference TRBV5-1 and TRBJ1-1 provide the parts outside the CDR3, is KAGVTQTPRYLIKTRGQQVTLSCSPISGHRSVSWYQQTPGQGLQFLFEYFSETQRNKGNFPGRFSGRQFSNSRSEMNVSTLELGDSALYLCASSFADRGRTEAFFGQGTRLTVV.

The rearrangement joins TRBV7-2 to TRBJ1-4, with D perhaps TRBD1 (5 bases). V was clipped by 1 base and J by 4 bases, with 19 bases between them. The CDR3 sequence is 18 residues long. CDR1 is SGHTA and CDR2 is FQGNSA in the germline V gene. Here the CDR3 reads CASSLGDRVFRGNEKLFF. The DNA for the CDR3 is TGTGCCAGCAGCTTAGGAGACAGAGTTTTCCGTGGTAATGAAAAACTGTTTTTT.

The table lists this clone with a count of one. The chain recombines TRBV5-4 with TRBJ1-6, with unresolved D. CDR3 length: 18 amino acids. From germline, CDR1 is SGHNT and CDR2 YYREEE (reference sequence). Trimming removed 1 base at V and 0 bases at J, with 14 bases between. The CDR3 DNA follows: TGTGCCAGCAGCTTGAGGTTGGGCATAGGCTCCTATAATTCACCCCTCCACTTT. Amino acids: CASSLRLGIGSYNSPLHF.